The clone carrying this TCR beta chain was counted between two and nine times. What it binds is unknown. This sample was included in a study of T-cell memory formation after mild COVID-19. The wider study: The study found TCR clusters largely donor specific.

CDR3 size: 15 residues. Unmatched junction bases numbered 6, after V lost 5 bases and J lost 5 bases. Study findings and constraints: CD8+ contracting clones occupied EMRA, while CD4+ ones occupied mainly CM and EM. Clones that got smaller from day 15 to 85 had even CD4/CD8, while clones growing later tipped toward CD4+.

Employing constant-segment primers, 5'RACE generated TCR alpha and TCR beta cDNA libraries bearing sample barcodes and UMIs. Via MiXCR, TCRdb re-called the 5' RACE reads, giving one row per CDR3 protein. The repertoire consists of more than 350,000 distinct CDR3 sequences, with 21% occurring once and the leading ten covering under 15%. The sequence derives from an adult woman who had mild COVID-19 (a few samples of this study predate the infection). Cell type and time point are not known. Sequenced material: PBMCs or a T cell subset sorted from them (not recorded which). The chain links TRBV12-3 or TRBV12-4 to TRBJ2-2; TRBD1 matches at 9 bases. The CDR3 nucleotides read TGTGCCAGCAGTACACAGGGGGCACAAACCGGGGAGCTGTTTTTT. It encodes CASSTQGAQTGELFF.